Each of the 32 T cell receptor beta chains below was sequenced from the same sample in a study of shared clonotypes between healthy human individuals. Here immunoSEQ multiplex PCR was the method, and the copy in TCRdb shows in-frame clones only, minus some. The data contain over 1.5 million clones, about 98% of them singletons. The sequenced sample consisted of naive CD4+ T cells sorted from blood. Sample subset: CD45RA+ positively selected. These receptors all stem from a man younger than 40 in good health.

This chain joins TRBV5-6 and TRBJ1-1; weak D call: TRBD1 (5 bases). The V end was cut by 0 bases, the J end by 5 bases, with 11 bases between. Germline V gene sequence: CDR1 SGHDT, CDR2 YYEEEE. The CDR3 covers 14 residues. The CDR3 loop is CASSLVGPGTEAFF. The CDR3 DNA reads as TGTGCCAGCAGCTTGGTGGGACCCGGTACTGAAGCTTTCTTT.

This rearrangement joins TRBV4-3 to TRBJ1-1, with 7 bases matching TRBD1. The J segment lost 4 bases and the V segment lost 2 bases, leaving 4 bases of the junction unmatched. The germline gives CDR1 LGHNA, CDR2 YSLEER. The CDR3 has 14 residues. The CDR3 region has the DNA TGCGCCAGCAGCCAAACGACAGGGCCCACTGAAGCTTTCTTT. Translated, it gives CASSQTTGPTEAFF.

The J gene is TRBJ1-2, the V gene TRBV28, with D hard to call. There are 11 residues in the CDR3. CDR1 is MDHEN, CDR2 SYDVKM, per germline. The V and J ends lost 5 bases and 7 bases respectively, with 8 bases between them. Written as DNA, the CDR3 is TGTGCCAGCAGTCCGAGAGGTGGCTACACCTTC. It is translated as CASSPRGGYTF.

The rearrangement links TRBV10-3 to TRBJ2-1, with a tentative D call TRBD1 (5 bases). The germline V and J ends were trimmed by 10 bases and 2 bases, with 15 bases remaining between them. The CDR3 totals 14 residues. Germline V gives CDR1 ENHRY, CDR2 SYGVKD. Here the CDR3 reads CATDDKGAYNEQFF. CDR3 nucleotide sequence: TGTGCCACCGACGACAAAGGGGCCTACAATGAGCAGTTCTTC.

Concerning this clone: Other nucleotide sequences from this sample produce the same CDR3. The genes are TRBV7-2 and TRBJ2-3; D unresolved. This CDR3 spans 12 amino acids. V was cut by 4 bases and J by 5 bases, with 7 bases left in between. CDR1 and CDR2 from the germline V gene are SGHTA and FQGNSA. The CDR3 reads CASSSRLDTQYF. DNA for the CDR3: TGTGCCAGCAGCTCCAGACTAGATACGCAGTATTTT.

The V call is TRBV9, the J call TRBJ2-3; 9 bases line up with TRBD1. Germline V gene lookup returns CDR1 SGDLS and CDR2 YYNGEE. The CDR3 is made up of 18 amino acids. Trimming took 0 bases from V and 2 from J; bases not matched to a gene: 10. The CDR3 DNA reads TGTGCCAGCAGCGTAGGGGGGACAGGGAGGTCCGCCACAGATACGCAGTATTTT. It translates to CASSVGGTGRSATDTQYF.

For this clone: This sample also contains other DNA sequences that code for the same CDR3. This chain links TRBV18 with TRBJ2-7; D call uncertain. Germline CDR1 and CDR2: KGHSH and LQKENI. Deletions cut 0 bases from V and 3 bases from J, with 9 bases between. There are 14 residues in the CDR3. The CDR3 bases are TGTGCCAGCTCACCACCGGGATCAGGCTACGAGCAGTACTTC. It is translated as CASSPPGSGYEQYF. The variable domain in full, completed from reference TRBV18 and TRBJ2-7, reads NAGVMQNPRHLVRRRGQEARLRCSPMKGHSHVYWYRQLPEEGLKFMVYLQKENIIDESGMPKERFSAEFPKEGPSILRIQQVVRGDSAAYFCASSPPGSGYEQYFGPGTRLTVT.

The rearrangement uses TRBV28 and TRBJ2-6; TRBD1 matches at 8 bases. V lost 8 bases to trimming and J lost 0 bases; unmatched junction nucleotides: 12. The CDR3 has 18 residues. CDR1 is MDHEN and CDR2 is SYDVKM in the germline V gene. In DNA form, the CDR3 reads TGTGCCAGCCAGGGCGGGACAGGACTATTCTCTGGGGCCAACGTCCTGACTTTC. It yields the protein CASQGGTGLFSGANVLTF.

This clone appeared once. The rearrangement uses TRBV7-9 and TRBJ1-4; D is possibly TRBD1 (6 bases). Per germline, CDR1 SEHNR and CDR2 FQNEAQ (reference sequence). The length of the CDR3 is 19 residues. V gave up 10 bases and J gave up 2 bases, with 29 bases separating them. The chain's CDR3 is CAIPTSTHGQWITNEKLFF. In DNA, the CDR3 is TGTGCCATCCCAACTTCAACCCACGGACAGTGGATCACTAATGAAAAACTGTTTTTT.

The chain combines TRBV5-6 with TRBJ2-7, with 8 bases lining up with TRBD1. V trimming: 4 bases; J trimming: 4 bases; junction bases outside the gene matches: 10. CDR1 is SGHDT and CDR2 is YYEEEE in the germline V gene. This CDR3 has 15 amino acids. The CDR3 loop is CASSTRDRFRYEQYF. CDR3 bases: TGTGCCAGCAGCACCCGGGACAGGTTTCGGTACGAGCAGTACTTC.

The V and J genes are TRBV12-5 and TRBJ2-1; no reliable D call. Per the germline V gene, CDR1 is LGHNT and CDR2 is FRNRAP. The CDR3 is 11 amino acids. V dropped 2 bases and J dropped 5 bases, with 1 base sitting between them. CDR3 nucleotide sequence: TGTGCTAGTGGTTTGCACAATGAGCAGTTCTTC. Its protein product is CASGLHNEQFF.

DNA of the CDR3: TGTGCCAGCAGTGAATACTCCGACAACATTCGGGAAAAACTGTTTTTT. It is translated as CASSEYSDNIREKLFF. This sequence joins TRBV25-1 and TRBJ1-4; D ambiguous. V lost 0 bases and J 8 bases, leaving 16 bases between the germline ends. This CDR3 spans 16 amino acids. Germline CDR1 and CDR2: MGHDK and SYGVNS.

The chain combines TRBV19 with TRBJ2-5, with D possibly being TRBD1 (6 bases). Trimming took off 6 bases at V and 5 bases at J, with 22 bases between the two ends. The germline gives CDR1 LNHDA, CDR2 SQIVND (reference sequence). This CDR3 comprises 16 residues. CDR3 in amino acids: CASRPHTPGAGETQYF. The CDR3 DNA reads as TGTGCCAGTAGACCCCATACTCCAGGGGCCGGGGAGACCCAGTACTTC.

This clone has a single count. V gene TRBV7-6 combines with J gene TRBJ2-1, with TRBD2 identical over 15 bases. CDR1 and CDR2 from the germline V gene are SGHVS and FNYEAQ. The CDR3 sequence is 17 residues long. The junction had 9 bases not matched to a gene; V was cut back by 5 bases and J by 7 bases. The CDR3 region has the DNA TGTGCCAGCAGCCGTAGGACTAGCGGGAGGGCCTTAAATGAGCAGTTCTTC. This encodes CASSRRTSGRALNEQFF.

Of note for this clone: Other nucleotide sequences in the sample specify the same CDR3. The chain employs TRBV20-1 and TRBJ1-5; no clear D gene. The germline gives CDR1 DFQATT, CDR2 SNEGSKA (reference sequence). The CDR3 loop spans 11 amino acids. Between the trimmed V and J ends, which lost 3 bases and 6 bases, there was a span of 6 bases. In nucleotides, the CDR3 is TGCAGTGCTAGCTCCGGTCAGCCCCAGCATTTT. The encoded protein is CSASSGQPQHF.

The chain has TRBV2 and TRBJ2-3; the match to TRBD2 covers 13 bases. The V segment lost 2 bases and the J segment 3 bases; nucleotides outside the gene matches: 5. Per the germline V gene, CDR1 is SNHLY and CDR2 is FYNNEI. The length of the CDR3 is 17 residues. The CDR3 spells CASSERTSGSKTDTQYF. The CDR3 DNA reads as TGTGCCAGCAGTGAACGGACTAGCGGGAGTAAGACAGATACGCAGTATTTT.

DNA of the CDR3: TGTGCCAGCAGCTGGACATACGAGCGGGAGGATGGGACAGATACGCAGTATTTT. As protein: CASSWTYEREDGTDTQYF. The chain recombines TRBV7-9 with TRBJ2-3; 9 bases match TRBD2. The CDR3 has 18 amino acids. Per the germline V gene, CDR1 is SEHNR and CDR2 is FQNEAQ (reference sequence). V lost 4 bases and J lost 3; bases outside the gene matches: 14.

The chain has TRBV14 and TRBJ2-2; maybe TRBD2 (6 bases). Germline values: CDR1 SGHDN, CDR2 FVKESK. The CDR3 consists of 14 residues. The V end lost 6 bases, the J end lost 3 bases, and 11 bases lay between the germline ends. This CDR3 reads CASSRGLHTGELFF. CDR3 DNA sequence: TGTGCCAGCAGTCGGGGACTTCACACCGGGGAGCTGTTTTTT.

The chain recombines TRBV14 with TRBJ2-5, with a tentative D call TRBD2 (5 bases). The CDR3 runs 13 residues. The V gene's germline CDR1 is SGHDN and CDR2 FVKESK. V lost 6 bases, J lost 9 bases, and 17 bases lay in between. CDR3 DNA sequence: TGTGCCAGCAGTGTGACTACAAGAGTGGCCCAGTACTTC. Protein product: CASSVTTRVAQYF. Full variable domain (remainder filled in from reference TRBV14 and TRBJ2-5): EAGVTQFPSHSVIEKGQTVTLRCDPISGHDNLYWYRRVMGKEIKFLLHFVKESKQDESGMPNNRFLAERTGGTYSTLKVQPAELEDSGVYFCASSVTTRVAQYFGPGTRLLVL.

J is TRBJ1-3 and V is TRBV5-5; weak D call: TRBD1 (6 bases). Germline CDR1 SGHKS, CDR2 YYEKEE (reference sequence). The CDR3 length is 16 residues. Between the trimmed V and J ends, which lost 1 base and 0 bases, there was a span of 11 bases. The DNA of the CDR3 is TGTGCCAGCAGCTTGTTTGGGGGCGACTCTGGAAACACCATATATTTT. Protein product: CASSLFGGDSGNTIYF.

V gene TRBV6-1 combines with J gene TRBJ2-1, with D perhaps being TRBD1 or TRBD2 (5 bases each). Germline CDR1 MNHNS, CDR2 SASEGT. V was pared by 11 bases and J by 2 bases, with 16 bases between. CDR3 length equals 14 residues. This CDR3 reads CASRRDVAYNEQFF. Here the CDR3 DNA reads TGTGCCTCGCGCCGGGACGTTGCCTACAATGAGCAGTTCTTC.

This chain joins TRBV11-2 and TRBJ2-3; the D is unclear. Trimming left V 3 bases short and J 2 bases short, with 9 bases between. From germline, CDR1 is SGHAT and CDR2 FQNNGV. The CDR3 is 14 amino acids. CDR3 DNA: TGTGCCAGCAGCTTCATACAAGTCACAGATACGCAGTATTTT. Its protein is CASSFIQVTDTQYF.

In this sample, this clone turned up once. The chain has TRBV14 and TRBJ1-1; no firm D call. The CDR3 runs 13 residues. Germline V gene lookup returns CDR1 SGHDN and CDR2 FVKESK. Trimming took off 4 bases at V and 10 bases at J, with 16 bases between the two ends. CDR3 protein: CASSPQVGLGAFF. The CDR3, as DNA: TGTGCCAGCAGCCCCCAAGTGGGTCTTGGAGCTTTCTTT.

The CDR3 region is CASSPPGGKTQYF. The DNA of the CDR3 is TGTGCCAGCAGCCCCCCCGGGGGGAAGACCCAGTACTTC. The chain carries TRBV5-7 and TRBJ2-5, with 7 bases matching TRBD2. TRBV5-7 is an ORF for which the function is uncertain. J lost 6 bases, V lost 4 bases, and 6 bases had no gene match. The CDR3 runs to 13 residues.

The gene calls are TRBV10-1 and TRBJ2-1; possible D gene TRBD2, 7 bases. CDR1 is WNHNN and CDR2 is SYGVQD in the germline V gene (reference sequence). V lost 4 bases and J lost 5, with 15 bases in between. The CDR3 has 15 amino acids. In DNA, the CDR3 is TGCGCCAGCAGTGGGGGGCTAGCGGAGGACAATGAGCAGTTCTTC. Amino acids: CASSGGLAEDNEQFF.

This clone has a single count. The chain has TRBV7-2 and TRBJ2-1; D possibly matches TRBD1 or TRBD2 (5 bases each). Between the trimmed V and J ends, which lost 0 bases and 3 bases, there was a span of 12 bases. This CDR3 contains 16 residues. Germline assignment: CDR1 SGHTA and CDR2 FQGNSA. CDR3 region: CASSLAAGTSYNEQFF. CDR3 in DNA: TGTGCCAGCAGCTTAGCCGCCGGGACGAGCTACAATGAGCAGTTCTTC.

The rearrangement joins TRBV10-3 to TRBJ2-5; TRBD1 matches at 9 bases. Trimming at V came to 6 bases and at J to 5 bases, leaving 7 bases not matched to a gene. The CDR3 is 14 amino acids. CDR1 is ENHRY and CDR2 is SYGVKD in the germline V gene. CDR3 region: CAIRSTGGDETQYF. In nucleotides, the CDR3 is TGTGCCATCAGGTCTACAGGGGGCGACGAGACCCAGTACTTC.

The rearrangement joins TRBV5-1 to TRBJ1-3; D gene ambiguous. This CDR3 is built from 14 residues. Between the trimmed V and J ends, which lost 6 bases and 3 bases, there was a span of 13 bases. Germline CDR1 and CDR2: SGHRS and YFSETQ. CDR3 in DNA: TGCGCCAGCACCCCTACCGCGGGTGGAAACACCATATATTTT. Its translation is CASTPTAGGNTIYF.

Here the CDR3 reads CASSPGQGREKLFF. The CDR3 nucleotides read TGTGCCAGTAGCCCGGGACAGGGCCGGGAAAAACTGTTTTTT. The gene calls are TRBV19 and TRBJ1-4; TRBD1 aligns across 9 bases. The V gene end was trimmed by 6 bases and the J gene end by 8 bases; junction bases not matched to a gene: 7. The germline V gene encodes CDR1 LNHDA and CDR2 SQIVND (reference sequence). This CDR3 is built from 14 residues.

The CDR3 sequence is CASSAQLATGELFF. In DNA, the CDR3 is TGTGCCAGCAGCGCGCAACTTGCAACCGGGGAGCTGTTTTTT. The rearrangement uses TRBV7-2 and TRBJ2-2; D is uncertain. Trimming stripped 5 bases from V and 5 bases from J, with 12 bases between. Germline V gene lookup returns CDR1 SGHTA and CDR2 FQGNSA. This CDR3 comprises 14 residues.

DNA for the CDR3: TGTGCCAGCAGGGCTTACAGGGGAAGAGACGAGCAGTACTTC. Translating gives CASRAYRGRDEQYF. The chain recombines TRBV28 with TRBJ2-7; 7 nucleotides align to TRBD1. V dropped 6 bases and J dropped 5; count of bases not matched to a gene: 10. The germline V gene encodes CDR1 MDHEN and CDR2 SYDVKM. The CDR3 is 14 residues long.

The chain has TRBV4-3 and TRBJ2-2; unclear D gene. V was cut by 0 bases and J by 6 bases, with 5 bases left in between. The CDR3 length is 13 residues. Germline assignment: CDR1 LGHNA and CDR2 YSLEER. The CDR3 sequence is CASSQDTAGELFF. CDR3 DNA sequence: TGCGCCAGCAGCCAAGATACGGCCGGGGAGCTGTTTTTT.